The 19 T cell receptor beta chains below all came from one sample that was sequenced in a study of blood T cell repertoires in COVID-19. The protocol was immunoSEQ multiplex PCR, while the TCRdb copy is restricted to in-frame clones and leaves out a portion. The data contain roughly 50,000 clones, approximately 85% of them singletons. What was sequenced was peripheral blood. The receptor source for this set is a man in his forties with acute or convalescent COVID-19.

The gene calls are TRBV6-5 and TRBJ1-1, with 7 bases fitting TRBD1. This CDR3 is built from 14 residues. CDR1 is MNHEY, CDR2 SVGAGI, per germline. Trimming at V came to 6 bases and at J to 7 bases, leaving 11 bases not matched to a gene. The CDR3 reads CASSIQGESDEAFF. DNA for the CDR3: TGTGCCAGCAGCATTCAGGGGGAAAGCGATGAAGCTTTCTTT.

This clone was detected only a few times. The chain couples TRBV10-3 to TRBJ1-5; maybe TRBD1 (6 bases). The germline V and J ends were trimmed by 8 bases and 4 bases, with 15 bases remaining between them. The CDR3 sequence is 14 residues long. Germline V CDR1 and CDR2: ENHRY, SYGVKD. CDR3 loop: CAIGKGGGNQPQHF. CDR3 sequence (DNA): TGTGCCATCGGAAAGGGGGGAGGGAATCAGCCCCAGCATTTT.

This chain uses TRBV6-5 with TRBJ1-5, with a tentative D call TRBD1 (5 bases). Germline V gene data show CDR1 as MNHEY and CDR2 as SVGAGI. The CDR3 loop spans 13 amino acids. Trimming left V 9 bases short and J 5 bases short, with 14 bases between. The DNA of the CDR3 is TGTGCCAGTCAGCAGGGTCGTGATCAGCCCCAGCATTTT. Translated: CASQQGRDQPQHF.

The CDR3 sequence is CATFRNTEAFF. CDR3 sequence (DNA): TGTGCCACCTTCAGGAACACTGAAGCTTTCTTT. This chain uses TRBV10-3 with TRBJ1-1; D remains unclear. Trimming stripped 10 bases from V and 1 base from J, with 7 bases between. There are 11 residues in the CDR3. The germline V gene encodes CDR1 ENHRY and CDR2 SYGVKD.

This chain links TRBV5-1 with TRBJ2-5; 11 nucleotides line up with TRBD1. This CDR3 comprises 15 residues. With V trimmed by 4 bases and J by 4 bases, 6 bases remained unmatched. Germline CDR1 and CDR2: SGHRS and YFSETQ. In DNA, the CDR3 is TGCGCCAGCAGCGGCGGGACAGGGGGACTAGAGACCCAGTACTTC. It yields the protein CASSGGTGGLETQYF.

The chain recombines TRBV24-1 with TRBJ1-5; no reliable D call. The CDR3 has 13 residues. Germline V gives CDR1 KGHDR, CDR2 SFDVKD. V was cut by 4 bases and J by 2 bases, with 5 bases left in between. CDR3 protein: CATSDAGNQPQHF. The CDR3 DNA is TGTGCCACCAGTGACGCAGGCAATCAGCCCCAGCATTTT.

V usage is TRBV5-5 and J usage is TRBJ2-3; D is unclear. The V end was cut by 3 bases, the J end by 0 bases, with 14 bases between. The V gene's germline CDR1 is SGHKS and CDR2 YYEKEE (reference sequence). This CDR3 region has 16 residues. Here the CDR3 reads CASSYPNSTSTDTQYF. The CDR3 DNA reads TGTGCCAGCAGCTACCCCAATAGTACTAGCACAGATACGCAGTATTTT.

The rearrangement uses TRBV29-1 and TRBJ1-4; 7 nucleotides agree with TRBD1. Germline CDR1 is SQVTM and CDR2 is ANQGSEA. The CDR3 contains 13 residues. Trimming at V came to 6 bases and at J to 4 bases, leaving 5 bases not matched to a gene. The CDR3, as DNA: TGCAGCGTCAGGGCAGGGGGTAATGAAAAACTGTTTTTT. Amino acids: CSVRAGGNEKLFF. Supplemented by reference TRBV29-1 and TRBJ1-4, the full variable domain reads SAVISQKPSRDICQRGTSLTIQCQVDSQVTMMFWYRQQPGQSLTLIATANQGSEATYESGFVIDKFPISRPNLTFSTLTVSNMSPEDSSIYLCSVRAGGNEKLFFGSGTQLSVL.

This clone came up a few times. The rearrangement links TRBV12-3 or TRBV12-4 to TRBJ1-6, with 9 positions matching TRBD1. This CDR3 contains 13 residues. V lost 6 bases, J lost 16 bases, and 10 bases stayed unmatched. The CDR3 loop is CASSSGTGHSLHF. The CDR3 nucleotides are TGTGCCAGCAGCTCCGGGACAGGGCATTCGCTCCACTTT.

The rearrangement links TRBV12-3 or TRBV12-4 to TRBJ2-5, with 7 bases identical to TRBD1. Trimming at V came to 6 bases and at J to 4 bases, leaving 5 bases not matched to a gene. The CDR3 has 13 amino acids. CDR3 DNA: TGTGCCAGCAGCGGACAGGTGGGAGAGACCCAGTACTTC. This encodes CASSGQVGETQYF.

The chain uses TRBV2 and TRBJ1-2; the D gene is possibly TRBD1 (5 bases). Germline CDR1 and CDR2: SNHLY and FYNNEI. Trimming took 5 bases from V and 8 from J, leaving 15 bases between them. There are 13 residues in the CDR3. The CDR3 DNA sequence: TGTGCCAGCAGTAGGGGCCTTCAAGGAGGCTACACCTTC. It encodes CASSRGLQGGYTF.

J is TRBJ2-5 and V is TRBV15; TRBD2 is a possible D gene (6 bases). The CDR3 is made up of 14 amino acids. Germline V gene lookup returns CDR1 LNHNV and CDR2 YYDKDF (reference sequence). Between the trimmed V and J ends, which lost 5 bases and 1 base, there was a span of 11 bases. The CDR3 DNA follows: TGTGCCACCAGCCTCGGGGGTCCCCAAGAGACCCAGTACTTC. Protein product: CATSLGGPQETQYF.

The rearrangement links TRBV14 to TRBJ2-4; D is unclear. Per the germline V gene, CDR1 is SGHDN and CDR2 is FVKESK. This CDR3 spans 18 amino acids. V shed 2 bases and J shed 0 bases, with 17 bases lying between them. The CDR3 region is CASSQMLQIHLAKNIQYF. CDR3 DNA sequence: TGTGCCAGCAGCCAAATGCTACAGATTCATCTAGCCAAAAACATTCAGTACTTC. The whole variable domain, filled in from reference TRBV14 and TRBJ2-4, reads EAGVTQFPSHSVIEKGQTVTLRCDPISGHDNLYWYRRVMGKEIKFLLHFVKESKQDESGMPNNRFLAERTGGTYSTLKVQPAELEDSGVYFCASSQMLQIHLAKNIQYFGAGTRLSVL.

The J gene is TRBJ2-6, the V gene TRBV5-1; 9 bases map to TRBD1. In germline, CDR1 is SGHRS, CDR2 YFSETQ. The CDR3 extends over 16 amino acids. V shed 8 bases, J shed 4 bases, and the junction held 10 bases outside the gene matches. This CDR3 is CASEQGAQSGANVLTF. The CDR3 DNA sequence: TGCGCCAGTGAACAGGGGGCGCAATCCGGGGCCAACGTCCTGACTTTC.

The V and J genes are TRBV9 and TRBJ1-3; D gene ambiguous. Germline V gene data show CDR1 as SGDLS and CDR2 as YYNGEE. V was shortened by 4 bases and J by 2 bases, with 7 bases between the two germline ends. The CDR3 has 13 amino acids. This CDR3 reads CASSSPAGNTIYF. The CDR3 region has the DNA TGTGCCAGCAGCTCCCCCGCTGGAAACACCATATATTTT.

The chain combines TRBV6-5 with TRBJ2-2; D possibly corresponds to TRBD1 (6 bases). CDR3 length: 15 residues. V lost 6 bases and J lost 6, with 17 bases in between. Germline V gene sequence: CDR1 MNHEY, CDR2 SVGAGI. This CDR3 reads CASSPGTKLAGELFF. The CDR3 nucleotides read TGTGCCAGCAGCCCCGGGACAAAGTTAGCCGGGGAGCTGTTTTTT.

The J gene is TRBJ1-2, the V gene TRBV6-2 or TRBV6-3; 10 bases align to TRBD1. Germline V gives CDR1 MNHEY, CDR2 SVGEGT. The trim removed 6 bases at V and 5 bases at J, leaving 15 bases unmatched. There are 17 residues in the CDR3. For the CDR3, the DNA is TGTGCCAGCAGCCCTACTCCGGGGACAGGGGCCCAATATGGCTACACCTTC. Its protein product is CASSPTPGTGAQYGYTF.

V and J are TRBV6-5 and TRBJ1-1; 7 bases fit TRBD1. Germline V gives CDR1 MNHEY, CDR2 SVGAGI. There are 14 residues in the CDR3. Trimming removed 7 bases from V and 4 bases from J; junction bases left unmatched: 9. The CDR3 DNA is TGTGCCAGCAACAAGGACAGGTTGGGCACTGAAGCTTTCTTT. Translating it yields CASNKDRLGTEAFF.

The chain links TRBV6-2 or TRBV6-3 to TRBJ2-1; TRBD2 might be the D (6 bases). The germline CDR1 and CDR2 sequences are MNHEY and SVGEGT. This CDR3 is built from 15 residues. V was cut by 1 base and J by 3 bases, with 10 bases left in between. CDR3 sequence (DNA): TGTGCCAGCAGTTACTATCGGGGACTCTACAATGAGCAGTTCTTC. Translated: CASSYYRGLYNEQFF.